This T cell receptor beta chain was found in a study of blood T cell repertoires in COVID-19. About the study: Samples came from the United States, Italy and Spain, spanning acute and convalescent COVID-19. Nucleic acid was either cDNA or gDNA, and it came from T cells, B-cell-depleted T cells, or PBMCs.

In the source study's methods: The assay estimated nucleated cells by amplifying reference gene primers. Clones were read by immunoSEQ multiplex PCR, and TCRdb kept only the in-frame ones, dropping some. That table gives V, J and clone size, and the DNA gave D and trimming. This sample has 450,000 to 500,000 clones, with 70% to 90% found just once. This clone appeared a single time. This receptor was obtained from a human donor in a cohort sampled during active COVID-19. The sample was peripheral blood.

The CDR3 region has the DNA TGTGCCAGCAGTAGGACTAGCGGGAGTAATGAGCAGTTCTTC. It is translated as CASSRTSGSNEQFF. The chain links TRBV2 to TRBJ2-1; 13 nucleotides line up with TRBD2. The CDR3 is made up of 14 amino acids. Per the germline V gene, CDR1 is SNHLY and CDR2 is FYNNEI. The V and J ends lost 5 bases and 7 bases, in that order; junction bases with no gene match: 2.